The rows below give T cell receptor beta chains drawn from one sample of a study of molecular identifiers for immune sequencing clone quantification. TCRdb fed the PCR reads into MiXCR, producing one record per CDR3 protein. The top ten clones hold roughly 1.4% of a sample with about 65,000 distinct CDR3 sequences, about 18% of them seen once. The sequenced sample was naive CD8+ T cells from blood, with Jurkat cell RNA spiked in. The receptors originated from a human donor in good health. Some libraries in this study had Jurkat cell RNA spiked in. The CDR3 runs from the conserved cysteine through the conserved F or W. D genes are given only for firm matches. Expanded clones get a size class; other rows say once, few or many, or leave the size out.

D gene: .
V gene: TRBV11-2
clone size: .
J gene: TRBJ2-4
CDR3 DNA: TGTGCCAGCAAAGAGTGGACGGAAAAAAACATTCAGTACTTC
CDR3 protein: CASKEWTEKNIQYF

D gene: .
V gene: TRBV29-1
clone size: few
J gene: TRBJ2-7
CDR3 DNA: TGCAGCGCCCTACACTCCTATGAGCAGTACTTC
CDR3 protein: CSALHSYEQYF

D gene: .
V gene: TRBV29-1
clone size: .
J gene: TRBJ2-1
CDR3 DNA: TGCAGCGTCAGAGACCCCAAGTTATCGGATGAGCAGTTCTTC
CDR3 protein: CSVRDPKLSDEQFF

D gene: .
V gene: TRBV27
clone size: .
J gene: TRBJ2-7
CDR3 DNA: TGTGCCAGCACTCGGAAAGGGAAAAACCTATCCTACGAGCAGTACTTC
CDR3 protein: CASTRKGKNLSYEQYF

D gene: .
V gene: TRBV12-3/TRBV12-4
clone size: .
J gene: TRBJ2-3
CDR3 DNA: TGTGCCAGCATCTTAAGGGGGAGCACAGATACGCATTATTTT
CDR3 protein: CASILRGSTDTHYF

D gene: TRBD1
V gene: TRBV7-9
clone size: many
J gene: TRBJ2-3
CDR3 DNA: TGTGCCAGCAGCACGCAAGCCTGGGACAGGGGAGGGACAGATACGCAGTATTTT
CDR3 protein: CASSTQAWDRGGTDTQYF

D gene: .
V gene: TRBV19
clone size: many
J gene: TRBJ2-1
CDR3 DNA: TGTGCCAGTAGTGCCGGGATAAGCTCCTACAATGAGCAGTTCTTC
CDR3 protein: CASSAGISSYNEQFF

D gene: TRBD2
V gene: TRBV4-1
clone size: many
J gene: TRBJ2-1
CDR3 DNA: TGCGCCAGCAGCCAAGTCGGCGGGCTAGCGGGAAACAATGAGCAGTTCTTC
CDR3 protein: CASSQVGGLAGNNEQFF

D gene: .
V gene: TRBV5-4
clone size: many
J gene: TRBJ2-1
CDR3 DNA: TGTGCCAGCAGCCCCCGGGAAAGCTCCTACAATGAGCAGTTCTTC
CDR3 protein: CASSPRESSYNEQFF

D gene: TRBD1
V gene: TRBV27
clone size: many
J gene: TRBJ1-6
CDR3 DNA: TGTGCCAGCAGTTTTCAGGGGGAGTCACCCCTCCACTTT
CDR3 protein: CASSFQGESPLHF

D gene: .
V gene: TRBV12-3/TRBV12-4
clone size: few
J gene: TRBJ2-1
CDR3 DNA: TGTGCCAGCAGTGTAGCTGGAGACCCTTACAATGAGCAGTTCTTC
CDR3 protein: CASSVAGDPYNEQFF

D gene: .
V gene: TRBV6-6
clone size: .
J gene: TRBJ1-5
CDR3 DNA: TGTGCCTGCAGGCCGCTAGCTACGGACAATCAGCCCCAGCATTTT
CDR3 protein: CACRPLATDNQPQHF

D gene: TRBD1
V gene: TRBV20-1
clone size: .
J gene: TRBJ2-1
CDR3 DNA: TGCAGTGCTAGAGAACCGGGACAGAAGTACAATGAGCAGTTCTTC
CDR3 protein: CSAREPGQKYNEQFF

D gene: .
V gene: TRBV30
clone size: .
J gene: TRBJ1-6
CDR3 DNA: TGTGCCTGGGGTGTAAGGGCAGGGGATGAGATCGCCTATAATTCACCCCTCCACTTT
CDR3 protein: CAWGVRAGDEIAYNSPLHF

D gene: .
V gene: TRBV20-1
clone size: many
J gene: TRBJ1-5
CDR3 DNA: TGCAGTGCTGTGCCAATGTCAGGGGATCAGCCCCAGCATTTT
CDR3 protein: CSAVPMSGDQPQHF